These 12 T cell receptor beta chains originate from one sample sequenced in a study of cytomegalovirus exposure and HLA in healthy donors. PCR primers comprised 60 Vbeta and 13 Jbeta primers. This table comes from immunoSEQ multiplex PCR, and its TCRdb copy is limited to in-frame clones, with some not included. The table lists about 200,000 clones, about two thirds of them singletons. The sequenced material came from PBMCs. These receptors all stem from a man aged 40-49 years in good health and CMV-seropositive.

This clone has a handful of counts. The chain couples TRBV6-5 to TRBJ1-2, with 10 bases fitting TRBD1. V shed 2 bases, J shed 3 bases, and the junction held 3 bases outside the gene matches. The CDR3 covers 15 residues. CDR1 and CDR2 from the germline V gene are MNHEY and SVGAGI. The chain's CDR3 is CASSYRTGGYYGYTF. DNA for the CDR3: TGTGCCAGCAGTTACCGGACAGGGGGATACTATGGCTACACCTTC.

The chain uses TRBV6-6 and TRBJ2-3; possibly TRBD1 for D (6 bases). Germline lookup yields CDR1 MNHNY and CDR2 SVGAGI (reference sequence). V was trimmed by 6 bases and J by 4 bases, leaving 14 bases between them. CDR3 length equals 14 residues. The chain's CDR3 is CASRDQGRADTQYF. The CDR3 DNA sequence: TGTGCCAGCAGGGATCAGGGGCGGGCAGATACGCAGTATTTT.

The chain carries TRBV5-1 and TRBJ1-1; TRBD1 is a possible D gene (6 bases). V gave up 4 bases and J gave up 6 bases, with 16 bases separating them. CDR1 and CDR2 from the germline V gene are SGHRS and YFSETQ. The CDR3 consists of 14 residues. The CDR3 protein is CASSIGGKRPEAFF. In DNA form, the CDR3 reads TGCGCCAGCAGCATAGGGGGAAAGCGGCCTGAAGCTTTCTTT. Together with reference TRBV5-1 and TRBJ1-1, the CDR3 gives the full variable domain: KAGVTQTPRYLIKTRGQQVTLSCSPISGHRSVSWYQQTPGQGLQFLFEYFSETQRNKGNFPGRFSGRQFSNSRSEMNVSTLELGDSALYLCASSIGGKRPEAFFGQGTRLTVV.

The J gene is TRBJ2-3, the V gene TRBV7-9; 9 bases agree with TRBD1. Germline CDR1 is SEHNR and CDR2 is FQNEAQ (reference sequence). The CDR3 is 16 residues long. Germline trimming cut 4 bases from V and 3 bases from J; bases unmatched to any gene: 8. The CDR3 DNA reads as TGTGCCAGCAGCTACCGGGACAGGGCTGTAACAGATACGCAGTATTTT. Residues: CASSYRDRAVTDTQYF.

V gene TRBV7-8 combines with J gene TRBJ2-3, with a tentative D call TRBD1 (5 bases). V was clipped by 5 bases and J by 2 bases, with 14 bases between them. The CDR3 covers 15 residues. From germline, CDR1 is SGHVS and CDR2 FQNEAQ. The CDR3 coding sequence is TGTGCCAGCAGCCCACAGGCAGGAGCCACAGATACGCAGTATTTT. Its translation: CASSPQAGATDTQYF.

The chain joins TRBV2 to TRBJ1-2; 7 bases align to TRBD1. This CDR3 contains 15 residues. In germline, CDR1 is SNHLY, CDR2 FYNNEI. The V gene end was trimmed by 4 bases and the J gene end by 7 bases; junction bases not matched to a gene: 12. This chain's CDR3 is CASSVLRGDNFGYTF. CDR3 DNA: TGTGCCAGCAGTGTGCTCAGGGGGGACAATTTTGGCTACACCTTC.

The DNA of the CDR3 is TGTGCCAGCAGTGAATCGGCGGGGGGACGGGCAGATACGCAGTATTTT. Translated: CASSESAGGRADTQYF. The chain uses TRBV6-1 and TRBJ2-3; 8 positions match TRBD2. The CDR3 has 16 residues. Trimming at V came to 2 bases and at J to 4 bases, leaving 8 bases not matched to a gene. CDR1 and CDR2 (germline): MNHNS, SASEGT.

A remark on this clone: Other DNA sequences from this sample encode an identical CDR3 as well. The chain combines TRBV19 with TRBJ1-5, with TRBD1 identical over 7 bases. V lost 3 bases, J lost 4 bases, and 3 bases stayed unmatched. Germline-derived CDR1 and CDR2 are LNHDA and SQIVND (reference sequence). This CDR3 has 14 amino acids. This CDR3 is CASSIAGGNQPQHF. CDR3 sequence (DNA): TGTGCCAGTAGTATTGCAGGGGGAAATCAGCCCCAGCATTTT.

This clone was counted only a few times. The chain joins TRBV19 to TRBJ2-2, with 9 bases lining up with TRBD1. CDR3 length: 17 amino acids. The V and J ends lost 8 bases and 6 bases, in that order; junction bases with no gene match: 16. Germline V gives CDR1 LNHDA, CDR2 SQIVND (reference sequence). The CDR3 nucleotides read TGTGCCAGTCACAGGGGACAGGGTATAGTATCCGCCGGGGAGCTGTTTTTT. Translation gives CASHRGQGIVSAGELFF.

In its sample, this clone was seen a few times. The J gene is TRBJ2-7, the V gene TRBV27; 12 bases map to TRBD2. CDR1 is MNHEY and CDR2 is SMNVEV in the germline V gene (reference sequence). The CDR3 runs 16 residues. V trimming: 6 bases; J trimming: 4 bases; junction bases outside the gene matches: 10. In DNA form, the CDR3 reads TGTGCCAGCAGGCCAACTAGCGGGGGGTATGAATACGAGCAGTACTTC. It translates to CASRPTSGGYEYEQYF.

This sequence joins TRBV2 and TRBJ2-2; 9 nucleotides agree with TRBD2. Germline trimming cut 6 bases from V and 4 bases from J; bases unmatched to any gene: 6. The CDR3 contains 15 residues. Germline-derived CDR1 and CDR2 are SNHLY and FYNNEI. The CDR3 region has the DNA TGTGCCAGCAGGAAGGGACTAGCCTTCACCGGGGAGCTGTTTTTT. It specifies CASRKGLAFTGELFF.

This CDR3 is CASSESSGGSQETQYF. As DNA, the CDR3 is TGTGCCAGCAGTGAAAGTAGCGGGGGGAGTCAAGAGACCCAGTACTTC. The J gene is TRBJ2-5, the V gene TRBV2, with TRBD2 matching over 10 bases. Germline V CDR1 and CDR2: SNHLY, FYNNEI. The CDR3 sequence is 16 residues long. The V gene end was trimmed by 2 bases and the J gene end by 2 bases; junction bases not matched to a gene: 5.